Reported below is one TCR beta chain. Germline V gene lookup returns CDR1 SGHDN and CDR2 FVKESK. The CDR3 covers 15 residues. The trim removed 4 bases at V and 3 bases at J, leaving 6 bases unmatched. This record belongs to a study of PD-L1 blockade in urothelial cancer. Time point indicated: pretreatment peripheral blood. The table came from immunoSEQ multiplex PCR; TCRdb's copy has only in-frame clones and leaves some out. The profile covers roughly 100,000 clones, with around 89% appearing a single time and 0.85% to 1% taken by the ten largest. The origin of this receptor is a woman of 80 years or more with urothelial cancer. The chain uses TRBV14 and TRBJ1-1, with 9 nucleotides matching TRBD1. Sample: PBMCs, taken around atezolizumab (anti-PD-L1) treatment. This CDR3 is CASSPRQGGDTEAFF. The CDR3 DNA reads as TGTGCCAGCAGCCCACGACAGGGGGGGGACACTGAAGCTTTCTTT.